The rows below give T cell receptor beta chains drawn from one sample of a study of OX40 agonist ivuxolimab in advanced cancers. This table comes from immunoSEQ multiplex PCR, and its TCRdb copy is limited to in-frame clones, with some not included. The sample lists about 22,000 clones; 84% were seen once. The sample in question was CD4+ or CD8+ T cells sorted from blood, obtained in a trial of the OX40 agonist ivuxolimab. All receptors come from an adult with an advanced solid tumor such as melanoma, head and neck, liver or kidney cancer. CDR3s include the opening cysteine and the closing phenylalanine or tryptophan. The D gene is left open where the match is weak. A clone size is listed for some rows: how often the clone was seen (once, few, many), or a class if it is expanded.

J gene: TRBJ1-2; clone size: .; D gene: .; V gene: TRBV29-1; CDR3 protein: CSVEVPAYGYTF; CDR3 DNA: TGCAGCGTTGAAGTGCCAGCCTATGGCTACACCTTC
J gene: TRBJ2-6; clone size: .; D gene: .; V gene: TRBV28; CDR3 protein: CASIEAGHFSGANVLTF; CDR3 DNA: TGTGCCAGCATAGAAGCAGGGCACTTCTCTGGGGCCAACGTCCTGACTTTC
J gene: TRBJ2-7; clone size: once; D gene: .; V gene: TRBV9; CDR3 protein: CASSPGGCEQYF; CDR3 DNA: TGTGCCAGCAGCCCTGGGGGGTGCGAGCAGTACTTC
J gene: TRBJ1-1; clone size: .; D gene: .; V gene: TRBV11-3; CDR3 protein: CASSLYTPEAFF; CDR3 DNA: TGTGCCAGCAGCTTATATACCCCCGAAGCTTTCTTT
J gene: TRBJ2-3; clone size: once; D gene: TRBD2; V gene: TRBV6-1; CDR3 protein: CASSGGTSGGADTQYF; CDR3 DNA: TGTGCCAGCAGTGGAGGGACTAGCGGGGGGGCAGATACGCAGTATTTT
J gene: TRBJ1-4; clone size: medium-sized; D gene: TRBD1; V gene: TRBV28; CDR3 protein: CASSLEQGVGEKLFF; CDR3 DNA: TGTGCCAGCAGTTTAGAGCAGGGGGTGGGGGAAAAACTGTTTTTT
J gene: TRBJ2-7; clone size: .; D gene: .; V gene: TRBV5-1; CDR3 protein: CASSLTGSYEQYF; CDR3 DNA: TGCGCCAGCAGCTTGACAGGGTCCTACGAGCAGTACTTC
J gene: TRBJ2-7; clone size: .; D gene: .; V gene: TRBV11-2; CDR3 protein: CASSLDVGTYEQYF; CDR3 DNA: TGTGCCAGCAGCTTAGATGTCGGGACCTACGAGCAGTACTTC
J gene: TRBJ1-2; clone size: .; D gene: .; V gene: TRBV6-5; CDR3 protein: CASTQTGTSLYTF; CDR3 DNA: TGTGCCAGCACCCAGACGGGGACTTCGCTCTACACCTTC
J gene: TRBJ1-1; clone size: .; D gene: TRBD1; V gene: TRBV6-1; CDR3 protein: CASSATGQGTEAFF; CDR3 DNA: TGTGCCAGCAGTGCTACTGGACAGGGCACTGAAGCTTTCTTT
J gene: TRBJ1-6; clone size: many; D gene: .; V gene: TRBV9; CDR3 protein: CASSVGGASNSPLHF; CDR3 DNA: TGTGCCAGCAGCGTAGGAGGGGCGAGCAATTCACCCCTCCACTTT
J gene: TRBJ1-2; clone size: .; D gene: TRBD1; V gene: TRBV10-3; CDR3 protein: CAIASAQGSFYGYTF; CDR3 DNA: TGTGCCATCGCCTCAGCACAGGGGTCTTTCTATGGCTACACCTTC
J gene: TRBJ1-1; clone size: .; D gene: .; V gene: TRBV6-6; CDR3 protein: CASSSVALNTEAFF; CDR3 DNA: TGTGCCAGCAGTTCTGTGGCATTGAACACTGAAGCTTTCTTT
J gene: TRBJ2-2; clone size: .; D gene: .; V gene: TRBV9; CDR3 protein: CASSVAVWGDGELFF; CDR3 DNA: TGTGCCAGCAGCGTAGCTGTGTGGGGGGACGGGGAGCTGTTTTTT
J gene: TRBJ1-6; clone size: .; D gene: .; V gene: TRBV7-2; CDR3 protein: CASSFPGGYNSPLHF; CDR3 DNA: TGTGCCAGCAGCTTTCCGGGGGGCTATAATTCACCCCTCCACTTT
J gene: TRBJ1-2; clone size: .; D gene: .; V gene: TRBV9; CDR3 protein: CASSVGGGRNGYTF; CDR3 DNA: TGTGCCAGCAGCGTAGGTGGGGGGCGAAATGGCTACACCTTC
J gene: TRBJ2-5; clone size: .; D gene: TRBD2; V gene: TRBV6-1; CDR3 protein: CASSVLAGDKETQYF; CDR3 DNA: TGTGCCAGCAGTGTACTAGCGGGTGACAAAGAGACCCAGTACTTC
J gene: TRBJ2-1; clone size: .; D gene: TRBD2; V gene: TRBV5-1; CDR3 protein: CASSWWSGVDNEQFF; CDR3 DNA: TGCGCCAGCAGCTGGTGGAGCGGGGTTGACAATGAGCAGTTCTTC
J gene: TRBJ1-2; clone size: .; D gene: .; V gene: TRBV2; CDR3 protein: CASYLSGYTF; CDR3 DNA: TGTGCCAGCTACTTAAGCGGCTACACCTTC
J gene: TRBJ2-5; clone size: once; D gene: .; V gene: TRBV7-9; CDR3 protein: CASSLPYPQETQYF; CDR3 DNA: TGTGCCAGCAGCTTACCCTACCCCCAAGAGACCCAGTACTTC
J gene: TRBJ2-7; clone size: .; D gene: TRBD1; V gene: TRBV4-3; CDR3 protein: CASSPSWTGDYEQYF; CDR3 DNA: TGCGCCAGCAGCCCCTCCTGGACAGGGGACTACGAGCAGTACTTC
J gene: TRBJ2-1; clone size: .; D gene: .; V gene: TRBV27; CDR3 protein: CASRSNPDGSYNEQFF; CDR3 DNA: TGTGCCAGCAGATCCAATCCCGACGGCTCCTACAATGAGCAGTTCTTC
J gene: TRBJ1-6; clone size: .; D gene: .; V gene: TRBV9; CDR3 protein: CASSVEGNLPNSPLHF; CDR3 DNA: TGTGCCAGCAGCGTAGAGGGAAACCTTCCTAATTCACCCCTCCACTTT